Described below is a single T cell receptor beta chain sequence and its context. This clonotype was observed a few times. There is no known antigen for this receptor. No clone much larger than this one lies a single base away; base qualities are absent. This sample is drawn from a study of human T cells and chemical hapten exposure (dated by TCRdb to the early 2020s). The study in broad terms: For sensitization, 2% DPC in acetone was applied to a roughly 2 cm by roughly 2 cm area of upper inner arm skin. Throughout the study period of roughly 24 weeks, patients also received therapeutic DPC doses to the scalp every week. Patch testing was done on the upper back using Finn chambers containing 0.01% DPC, and results were scored after 6 days according to International Contact Dermatitis Research Group standards. Alopecia areata with under or over 50% scalp involvement, alopecia totalis and alopecia universalis were represented in the patient cohort, which was mostly female. Libraries were pooled for sequencing, and variation in per-sample TCR yields was attributed mainly to small differences in library volumes within the pool. In alopecia patients, the study followed how the peripheral blood TCR repertoire changed in vivo over primary and secondary sensitization to diphenylcyclopropenone (DPC), a hapten. Blood samples were taken from patients before sensitization (week 0) and then at 2, 6 and about 24 weeks after DPC sensitization. Blood for TCR sequencing was provided by twenty-nine alopecia patients at one to four time points (pre-sensitization, 2, 6 and 24 weeks).

What the work shows at the level of the full study, not this receptor alone: The number of PT1 expanded TCRs positively correlated with patch test score, significant at thresholds 8, 16 and 32 but not 4. Repeated subsampling changed both the strength of the expansion versus patch-test correlation and the threshold at which that correlation became significant. All patients had alopecia, a presumed autoimmune disease, so their immune response might differ from that of healthy individuals. Expanded TCRs formed significantly more large CDR3 similarity clusters than pre-sensitization or healthy control sets, consistent with antigen-driven responses. The number of TCRs above 1 in 1000 frequency did not change with DPC sensitization; there was no evidence of global repertoire structure alterations.

The time point label of this sample denotes: patch test 1, 2 weeks after DPC sensitization. The treatment or condition label for this specimen denotes: therapeutic diphenylcyclopropenone sensitization with weekly scalp DPC. At every patch-test visit, the blood draw took place before the patch test was put on. Patients were considered eligible if aged 18 to 70, diagnosed with alopecia and deemed suitable for DPC therapy, and patients were excluded if pregnant. Unfractionated whole blood was collected in Tempus Blood RNA tubes, and total RNA was extracted from that blood. CDR1 and CDR2, per the germline V gene (reference sequence), are DFQATT and SNEGSKA. V is trimmed back by 1 base and J by 6 bases, and the junction contains 8 bases that no gene match accounts for. Reading from cysteine to phenylalanine, the CDR3 counts 14 amino acids. Only CDR3 DNA is held: 42 bases, read in frame from base 1. Receptor amplification or capture employed RACE. Instrument on record: NextSeq 500. During library preparation, unique molecular identifiers were attached to individual cDNA molecules so that TCRs could be counted quantitatively and reproducibly. From each blood RNA sample, both TCR alpha and TCR beta chains were sequenced. Per the authors' processing: The median number of TCRs per sample was approximately 98,000, ranging from about 20,000 to 690,600. V, J and CDR3 annotation of the TCR reads was carried out using the Decombinator software suite. For the PS versus PT1 abundance plots, all samples were subsampled to the same number of TCRs (28,000). TCRs were defined as expanded if absent before sensitization and observed at least eight times at the 2-week time point. TCRdb handled the public reads itself, with Q25 trimming in fastp and clone calling in MiXCR, and kept productive beta chains. Each record represents a unique CDR3 protein, reported with the most common genes and DNA among its rows. These V and J calls rely on TCRdb rather than the paper's analysis. This sample comprises 300,000 to 400,000 distinct CDR3 sequences, under 8% of them detected only once. About 8% of the sample goes to the ten largest clones.

The material was whole blood, obtained in connection with sensitization to the hapten diphenylcyclopropenone (DPC). The receptor was isolated from a woman under 30 with alopecia areata. Some clones in this sample may be carry-over from other donors' samples. The chain was built from TRBV20-1 and TRBJ1-1, and 7 bases in between align with TRBD1. The DNA sequence is given as TGCAGTGCTAGAGGGCGGGGACAGTCCCCTGAAGCTTTCTTT. Translated, this is CSARGRGQSPEAFF.